This section outlines one T cell receptor beta chain sequence together with its context. Its antigen remains unidentified. CDR1 is MNHEY and CDR2 is SVGAGI in the germline V gene. The CDR3 consists of 14 residues. V lost 4 bases and J lost 4, with 13 bases in between. This sample was included in a study of cytomegalovirus exposure and HLA in healthy donors. General observations from the study: In vitro, three CMV-associated chains proved specific for CMV antigens. With high specificity and sensitivity, the classifier reportedly diagnosed cytomegalovirus status. Upon later analysis, HLA-associated TCR beta chains proved more clonally expanded than other, equally common chains.

The primer mix had 60 Vbeta and 13 Jbeta primers. The table came from immunoSEQ multiplex PCR; TCRdb's copy has only in-frame clones and leaves some out. Of 160,000 or so clones listed, roughly 80% are singletons. The chain combines TRBV6-5 with TRBJ1-2; D perhaps matches TRBD1 (6 bases). Sequenced material: PBMCs. This clonotype originated in a woman between 50 and 59 years old in good health and CMV-seronegative. The CDR3 coding sequence is TGTGCCAGCAGTTTGGCAGGGGTGGCCTATGGCTACACCTTC. Its translation: CASSLAGVAYGYTF.